This entry lists 16 T cell receptor beta chains sequenced from one sample in a study of CD8 T cells in ankylosing spondylitis. Study-wide findings and caveats: A motif of eight highly homologous TCR beta variants was seen as apparently characteristic of ankylosing spondylitis blood.

TCRdb reanalysed the 5' RACE reads using MiXCR and keeps one entry per CDR3 protein. The repertoire holds 390,000 or so distinct CDR3 sequences, more than 20% seen once, with about 15% in the top ten. Their antigens remain unidentified. The sample consisted of blood, either unsorted or a sorted T cell fraction (not recorded which). The receptors derive from a male donor with ankylosing spondylitis.

The chain employs TRBV11-1 and TRBJ1-4; a possible D gene is TRBD1 (5 bases). CDR3 length: 18 amino acids. Germline V gene lookup returns CDR1 SGHAT and CDR2 FQDESV (reference sequence). V was cut by 5 bases and J by 3 bases, with 22 bases left in between. CDR3 loop: CASSPGHNEFAANEKLFF. In nucleotides, the CDR3 is TGTGCCAGCAGCCCAGGACACAACGAGTTTGCAGCTAATGAAAAACTGTTTTTT.

This clonotype turned up a few times. This sequence joins TRBV5-1 and TRBJ2-7; 7 positions match TRBD1. The CDR3 is made up of 14 amino acids. V was clipped by 4 bases and J by 2 bases; unmatched bases: 6. Per germline, CDR1 SGHRS and CDR2 YFSETQ. The CDR3 protein is CASSPMTGTYEQYF. In DNA form, the CDR3 reads TGCGCCAGCAGCCCGATGACAGGGACCTACGAGCAGTACTTC.

This clonotype was counted between two and nine times. This chain links TRBV21-1 with TRBJ2-1. TRBV21-1 counts as a pseudogene. The CDR3 consists of 14 residues. For the CDR3, the DNA is TGTGCCAGCAAACCCGAACCGGTCCACAATGAGCAGTTCTTC. Translated: CASKPEPVHNEQFF.

The rearrangement links TRBV3-1 to TRBJ1-5; no definite D call. This CDR3 is built from 15 residues. CDR1 is LGHDT and CDR2 is YNNKEL in the germline V gene (reference sequence). V dropped 0 bases and J dropped 0 bases, with 6 bases sitting between them. CDR3 nucleotides: TGTGCCAGCAGCCAAGACAGTCGTAGCAATCAGCCCCAGCATTTT. Translated, it gives CASSQDSRSNQPQHF.

The chain combines TRBV16 with TRBJ2-1; D possibly corresponds to TRBD2 (5 bases). This CDR3 spans 12 amino acids. Looked up from germline, CDR1 is KGHSY and CDR2 is FQNENV. Trimming took 2 bases from V and 6 from J, leaving 5 bases between them. The CDR3: CASSQTSNEQFF. The CDR3 DNA reads as TGTGCCAGCAGCCAAACTAGCAATGAGCAGTTCTTC.

This clonotype was seen at least ten times. V gene TRBV29-1 combines with J gene TRBJ2-7, with 7 bases that match TRBD1. The CDR3 contains 16 residues. J lost 3 bases, V lost 4 bases, and 15 bases had no gene match. CDR1 is SQVTM and CDR2 is ANQGSEA in the germline V gene. The CDR3 DNA follows: TGCAGCGTTGGGGGGACGAGGGACAGCGATATCTACGAGCAGTACTTC. It is translated as CSVGGTRDSDIYEQYF.

V and J are TRBV12-3 or TRBV12-4 and TRBJ2-4; D possibly corresponds to TRBD1 (6 bases). The length of the CDR3 is 15 residues. V lost 4 bases and J 10 bases, leaving 20 bases between the germline ends. In DNA form, the CDR3 reads TGTGCCAGCAGTTCGATCCCCACAACACAGGGTATTCAGTACTTC. Protein product: CASSSIPTTQGIQYF.

This chain links TRBV5-1 with TRBJ2-3, with TRBD1 identical over 7 bases. The junction had 15 bases not matched to a gene; V was cut back by 7 bases and J by 7 bases. The V gene's germline CDR1 is SGHRS and CDR2 YFSETQ. The length of the CDR3 is 15 residues. CDR3: CASGEQGPISNTQYF. The DNA of the CDR3 is TGCGCCAGCGGGGAACAGGGGCCGATTAGCAATACGCAGTATTTT.

The chain has TRBV7-8 and TRBJ2-2; 8 bases align to TRBD2. The CDR3 is 17 residues long. V shed 6 bases and J 9 bases; nucleotides not matched to a gene: 18. Per germline, CDR1 SGHVS and CDR2 FQNEAQ. Here the CDR3 DNA reads TGTGCCAGCAGACAACCGCCGGGACTAGTAGCCGAGCGGGAGCTGTTTTTT. Amino acid sequence: CASRQPPGLVAERELFF.

This sequence joins TRBV5-1 and TRBJ2-1; TRBD2 aligns across 15 bases. CDR1 and CDR2 (germline): SGHRS, YFSETQ. V shed 4 bases and J 4 bases; nucleotides not matched to a gene: 3. The CDR3 extends over 16 amino acids. The CDR3: CASSRGLAGGYNEQFF. In nucleotides, the CDR3 is TGCGCCAGCAGCCGGGGACTAGCGGGAGGATACAATGAGCAGTTCTTC.

The rearrangement joins TRBV7-3 to TRBJ2-3; D possibly uses TRBD1 or TRBD2 (5 bases each). Germline CDR1 is SGHTA and CDR2 is FQGTGA. Trimming cost V 4 bases and J 2 bases, with 10 bases left between them. This CDR3 region has 14 residues. This chain's CDR3 is CASSSGRNTDTQYF. DNA for the CDR3: TGTGCCAGCAGCTCGGGACGGAACACAGATACGCAGTATTTT.

This rearrangement joins TRBV28 to TRBJ2-1, with 9 bases that match TRBD2. CDR1 and CDR2 (germline): MDHEN, SYDVKM. J was trimmed by 4 bases and V by 8 bases; bases with no gene match: 12. This CDR3 spans 16 amino acids. The CDR3 is CASVGSSGTLYNEQFF. CDR3 nucleotides: TGTGCCAGCGTAGGTTCTAGCGGGACTCTTTACAATGAGCAGTTCTTC. The full variable domain, its missing parts supplied by reference TRBV28 and TRBJ2-1, is DVKVTQSSRYLVKRTGEKVFLECVQDMDHENMFWYRQDPGLGLRLIYFSYDVKMKEKGDIPEGYSVSREKKERFSLILESASTNQTSMYLCASVGSSGTLYNEQFFGPGTRLTVL.

The rearrangement joins TRBV4-2 to TRBJ1-5; D uncertain. The length of the CDR3 is 16 residues. Germline V lookup: CDR1 LGHNA, CDR2 YNFKEQ. Deletions cut 2 bases from V and 6 bases from J, with 17 bases between. The CDR3 bases are TGTGCCAGCAGCCAAAGGGCCGGGCCGGAAGGTCAGCCCCAGCATTTT. This sequence encodes CASSQRAGPEGQPQHF.

This clonotype appeared many times. The rearrangement links TRBV29-1 to TRBJ1-5; D may be TRBD1 (6 bases). From germline, CDR1 is SQVTM and CDR2 ANQGSEA. The CDR3 is 13 residues long. The V and J ends lost 4 bases and 5 bases respectively, with 12 bases between them. The CDR3 coding sequence is TGCAGCGTTGCCGACAGGTTTGATCAGCCCCAGCATTTT. Translating gives CSVADRFDQPQHF.

This chain uses TRBV12-3 or TRBV12-4 with TRBJ1-2; 8 bases fit TRBD1. This CDR3 has 14 residues. The V and J ends lost 6 bases and 4 bases, in that order; junction bases with no gene match: 7. CDR3 protein: CASRETGVGYGYTF. In DNA form, the CDR3 reads TGTGCCAGCAGGGAGACAGGGGTAGGCTATGGCTACACCTTC.

This clonotype was recorded many times. This chain joins TRBV5-1 and TRBJ2-1; D remains ambiguous. The CDR3 loop spans 16 amino acids. The ends were cut back, 6 bases at V and 4 bases at J, with 20 bases in the middle. Germline lookup yields CDR1 SGHRS and CDR2 YFSETQ. CDR3 in amino acids: CASTAASAEIYNEQFF. Here the CDR3 DNA reads TGCGCCAGCACCGCCGCCTCGGCGGAAATATACAATGAGCAGTTCTTC.